This TCR beta chain was sequenced for a study of beta chain features in type 1 diabetes (dated by TCRdb to 2016 to 2019). Regarding the research as a whole: Mean age, gender distribution, total cell number and subset yield did not differ between patients and healthy donors. Whereas all 30 or so donors provided naive and central memory subsets, regulatory and stem cell-like memory subsets were isolated from just 8 patients and about 8 healthy donors. In the study, recently diagnosed type 1 diabetes patients and matched healthy donors were compared on the TCRB repertoires of their sorted circulating CD4+ T cell subsets. A total of 85 million to 140 million sorted cells were examined across all samples, and a strong correlation was observed between cell number per subset and RNA yield. Beyond this particular receptor, the publication reports: Because cDNA was sequenced instead of genomic DNA, activated cells with high expression could be over-represented, although the groups did not differ in activation or CD3 levels. PCR may preferentially amplify shorter templates, but because patient and control samples were amplified and corrected together, any resulting skew would affect both groups equally. At VDJ recombination sites, type 1 diabetes patients had fewer insertions and more deleted nucleotides, which implies abnormalities in thymic rearrangement. A moderate but significant shortening of TCRB CDR3 length was observed in type 1 diabetes patients in all four CD4+ subsets. Only small numbers of individuals were included in the HLA sub-analyses, which left unresolved whether HLA type had any influence on TCRB rearrangement. Naive, central memory and regulatory TCRB repertoires appeared to be more alike among patients than among healthy donors.

The sample holds a few counts of this clone. No antigen is known for it. No much larger clone exists at a distance of one base, and base qualities are not known. Reading the germline V gene (reference sequence) gives CDR1 GTSNPN and CDR2 SVGIG. The CDR3 runs 14 residues from the cysteine to the phenylalanine. CDR3 DNA only is kept here, 42 bases in frame from base 1. V is reduced by 2 bases and J by 6 bases, leaving a spacing of 14 bases between them. The entire amount of isolated RNA was reverse transcribed using the High Capacity cDNA Reverse Transcription Kit, so the sequenced TCRB transcripts were expressed ones. Deep immunoSEQ sequencing was performed on naive, central memory and regulatory T cell samples, with an average of roughly 4 million total reads per sample. After sorted cells were lysed in RLT buffer, RNA was extracted with DNase-treated RNeasy Micro or Mini kits, with the choice depending on cell number. To prevent cross-contamination, each cell subset was processed individually, whereas patient and healthy donor samples were processed jointly. TCRB sequences were amplified from cDNA with the immunoSEQ multiplex PCR, producing 87-bp fragments spanning the CDR3 region. The amplicons were sequenced using the Illumina HiSeq platform. The authors' analysis ran thus. PCR bias was corrected computationally using synthetic template baselines, and reads within Hamming distance 2 were collapsed, with unmergeable singletons discarded. Reads were aligned to IMGT to assign V, D and J genes, CDR3 length, and insertions or deletions at six rearrangement sites. Within each subset, clonotype counts were normalized to sorted cell number, and only after that were true diversity and Gini coefficients computed with the tcR R package. The overlap coefficient, calculated on TCRB nucleotide sequences, was used to quantify repertoire sharing. Out-of-frame TCRB sequences from naive cells were analyzed to stand in for the pre-selection repertoire. This immuneACCESS table, as held by TCRdb, lists in-frame sequences with V and J called but not all clones. Of the missing ones, under half trace to an unresolved V gene in checked studies; the others have no known cause. D and trimming were read from the DNA, whereas the V and J calls and clone size are those reported in that table. Within this sample are about 650,000 clones, with 12% of them counted one time only. The ten most abundant clones make up approximately 0.11% of the sample.

From each donor, a single peripheral blood sample of about 100 mL on average was drawn into heparinised tubes. A BD FACSAria II and a panel including CD45RO, CCR7, CD25, CD127, CD95 and CD27 were used to sort naive, central memory, regulatory and stem cell-like memory CD4+ T cells. A purity above 95% was achieved for all sorted populations. PBMCs were separated immediately by Lymphoprep density gradient centrifugation and were stained directly, without being cultured. To minimize batch effects, samples were stained and sorted in pairs, one healthy donor with one patient per experiment. The source material was naive CD4+ T cells from blood. What the cell subset or site label conveys for this sample: true naive CD4+ T cells. Recombination joined TRBV30 with TRBJ2-1, with TRBD2 tentatively as D gene (6 bases match). This TCR came from a man aged 25 to 40 with type 1 diabetes. In nucleotides, the sequence is TGTGCCTGGAGTACCCGACTAGTTCCCAATGAGCAGTTCTTC. Translated, it reads CAWSTRLVPNEQFF.